Sequencing of this TCR beta chain was carried out in a study of T-cell reconstitution after alpha-beta-depleted transplantation in children. Findings and caveats of the study: About two months after transplant, alpha-beta T cells reportedly came from several hundred expanded graft clones. The origin of high day-60 TCRbeta diversity in some patients lay in surviving recipient T cells and thymic progenitors. T-cell numbers and diversity, one year after transplant, stemmed largely from T cells that were newly produced.

This CDR3 spans 16 amino acids. Germline loops: CDR1 LGHNA, CDR2 YSLEER. J lost 3 bases, V lost 0 bases, and 4 bases had no gene match. Points on this clonotype: The antigen remains undetermined.

Preparation of the TCRbeta library was carried out with unique molecular identifiers. In TCRdb, the PCR reads were re-called with MiXCR into one record per CDR3 protein. The data hold approximately 1,000,000 distinct CDR3 sequences, with roughly 29% observed a single time. The sequences come from PBMCs, mostly from graft donor cells, collected 360 days after TCRalphabeta/CD19-depleted stem cell transplant. The rearrangement uses TRBV4-3 and TRBJ2-3; the match to TRBD1 covers 9 bases. The origin of this receptor is a boy younger than two who had a stem cell transplant for SCID, so the T cells may come from the graft donor. The CDR3 is CASSQDAGQGTDTQYF. The CDR3 DNA sequence: TGCGCCAGCAGCCAAGACGCGGGACAGGGAACAGATACGCAGTATTTT.